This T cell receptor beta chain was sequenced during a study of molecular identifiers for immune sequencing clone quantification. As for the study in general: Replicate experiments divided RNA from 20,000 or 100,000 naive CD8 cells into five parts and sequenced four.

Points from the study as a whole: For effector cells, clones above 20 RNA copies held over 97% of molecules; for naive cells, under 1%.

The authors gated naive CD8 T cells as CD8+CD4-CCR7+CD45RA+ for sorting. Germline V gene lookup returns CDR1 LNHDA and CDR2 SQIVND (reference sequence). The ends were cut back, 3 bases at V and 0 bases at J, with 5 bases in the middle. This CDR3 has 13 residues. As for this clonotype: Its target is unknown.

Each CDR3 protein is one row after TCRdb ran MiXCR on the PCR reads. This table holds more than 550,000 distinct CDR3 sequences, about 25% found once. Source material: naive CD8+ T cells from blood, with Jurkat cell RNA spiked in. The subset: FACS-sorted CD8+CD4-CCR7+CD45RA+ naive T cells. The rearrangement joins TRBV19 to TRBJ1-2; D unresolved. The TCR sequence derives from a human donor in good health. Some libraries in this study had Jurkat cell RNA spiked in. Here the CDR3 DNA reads TGTGCCAGTAGTATCCGACCTAACTATGGCTACACCTTC. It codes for CASSIRPNYGYTF.